This TCR beta chain came from a study of Ad26.COV2.S vaccination and SARS-CoV-2 variants. Study outcomes and limitations: Analytic work on TCR breadth and depth might have understated the full extent of total T cell responses.

Repertoires were generated with immunoSEQ multiplex PCR, while TCRdb's copy carries only in-frame clones and drops some. The table lists about 480,000 clones, around 88% of them singletons. With regard to this clone: What it recognizes is unknown.

The treatment is: 15 to 20 received Ad26.COV2.S at low or high dose, single or two shots; five or six received placebo; per-sample allocation not given. Sampling took place 63 days after the first vaccine or placebo injection. Donation was by an adult aged 18-55 years who was in Boston. The CDR3 is 13 residues long. The ends were cut back, 6 bases at V and 0 bases at J, with 9 bases in the middle. The origin of this receptor is a person aged 18-60 years who received the Ad26.COV2.S COVID-19 vaccine or a placebo. The gene calls are TRBV12-3 or TRBV12-4 and TRBJ2-7; D is unclear. Source: peripheral blood, taken in a trial of Ad26.COV2.S vaccine versus placebo. The CDR3, as DNA: TGTGCCAGCAGACGGGTCGACTCCTACGAGCAGTACTTC. Its translation: CASRRVDSYEQYF.